These 4 T cell receptor beta chains share one sample of origin, sequenced in a study of blood T cell repertoires in COVID-19. Produced via immunoSEQ multiplex PCR; TCRdb's table is partial and in-frame only. The sample contains about 160,000 clones, 85% to 90% of which appear only once. The sample comprised peripheral blood. The receptor source for this set is a man at least 80 years old with acute or convalescent COVID-19.

The chain is built from TRBV9 and TRBJ2-2, with a possible D match to TRBD2 (6 bases). The CDR3 runs 15 residues. Trimming cost V 4 bases and J 1 base, with 11 bases left between them. The germline V gene has CDR1 SGDLS and CDR2 YYNGEE. This CDR3 reads CASSPGLLNTGELFF. In DNA form, the CDR3 reads TGTGCCAGCAGCCCGGGACTCCTGAACACCGGGGAGCTGTTTTTT.

The chain combines TRBV7-8 with TRBJ1-3; D is possibly TRBD1 (6 bases). The ends were cut back, 11 bases at V and 3 bases at J, with 14 bases in the middle. CDR1 and CDR2 from the germline V gene are SGHVS and FQNEAQ. CDR3 length: 13 amino acids. Here the CDR3 reads CASGTRGGNTIYF. Written as DNA, the CDR3 is TGTGCCTCCGGGACACGAGGTGGAAACACCATATATTTT.

V gene TRBV3-1 (or the pseudogene TRBV3-2) combines with J gene TRBJ2-1; 14 bases are shared with TRBD2. J lost 4 bases, V lost 4 bases, and 3 bases had no gene match. The CDR3 is made up of 16 amino acids. Germline CDR1 is LGHDT and CDR2 is YNNKEL (reference sequence). CDR3 sequence: CASSPRTSGGYNEQFF. The CDR3 nucleotides are TGTGCCAGCAGCCCGAGGACTAGCGGGGGGTACAATGAGCAGTTCTTC.

The chain couples TRBV7-6 to TRBJ2-2, with 12 bases identical to TRBD2. The junction had 4 bases not matched to a gene; V was cut back by 5 bases and J by 3 bases. Germline V lookup: CDR1 SGHVS, CDR2 FNYEAQ. This CDR3 has 16 amino acids. The CDR3 nucleotides read TGTGCCAGCAGCACTCGACTAGCGGGGGACACCGGGGAGCTGTTTTTT. Translation: CASSTRLAGDTGELFF.